The 30 T cell receptor beta chains reported below all come from one sample, sequenced in a study of response to subunit inactivated influenza vaccine. Each CDR3 protein gets one entry after TCRdb re-called the RT-PCR reads with MiXCR. The sample lists hundreds of thousands of distinct CDR3 sequences, 7.5% to 8.5% seen once, with 10% to 15% in the top ten. The starting material was PBMCs from blood, obtained about 23 months after vaccination. Receptor source: a man between 50 and 75 years old who received an inactivated influenza vaccine.

This rearrangement joins TRBV5-4 to TRBJ1-2, with 9 bases fitting TRBD1. Unmatched junction bases numbered 4, after V lost 1 base and J lost 6 bases. Germline CDR1 reads SGHNT; CDR2 reads YYREEE (reference sequence). The CDR3 contains 14 residues. CDR3 loop: CASSLNRGRNGYTF. As DNA, the CDR3 is TGTGCCAGCAGCTTGAACAGGGGGCGCAATGGCTACACCTTC.

This clonotype was seen more than once but under ten times. In DNA form, the CDR3 reads TGTGCCAGCAGCTTAGCGGACAGCCTCTTCCCGGGAGAGACCCAGTACTTC. Protein sequence: CASSLADSLFPGETQYF. The chain has TRBV7-2 and TRBJ2-5, with a weak D call TRBD1 (6 bases). Germline V gene data show CDR1 as SGHTA and CDR2 as FQGNSA. V dropped 0 bases and J dropped 4 bases, with 18 bases sitting between them. The CDR3 is 17 residues long.

The sample holds many counts of this clonotype. The J gene is TRBJ2-2, the V gene TRBV20-1; no firm D call. This CDR3 is 16 amino acids long. CDR1 and CDR2 (germline): DFQATT, SNEGSKA (reference sequence). Trimming removed 1 base from V and 0 bases from J, with 12 bases in between. The CDR3 DNA is TGCAGTGCTAGAGGTGTCCATCCCCCGAACACCGGGGAGCTGTTTTTT. Residues: CSARGVHPPNTGELFF.

The chain employs TRBV10-3 and TRBJ2-7; D is tentatively TRBD1 or TRBD2 (5 bases each). Trimming took 1 base from V and 5 from J, leaving 12 bases between them. Germline lookup yields CDR1 ENHRY and CDR2 SYGVKD. CDR3 length: 14 residues. The CDR3, as DNA: TGTGCCATCAGTGAGTTCTCGGGACGGGACGAGCAGTACTTC. It translates to CAISEFSGRDEQYF.

This clonotype was counted many times. J is TRBJ2-5 and V is TRBV7-9; D perhaps matches TRBD1 (6 bases). CDR3 length: 14 amino acids. CDR1 and CDR2 from the germline V gene are SEHNR and FQNEAQ (reference sequence). Between the trimmed V and J ends, which lost 5 bases and 6 bases, there was a span of 16 bases. The CDR3 here is CASSGTGLGKTQYF. The CDR3 DNA reads as TGTGCCAGCAGCGGTACAGGGCTAGGGAAGACCCAGTACTTC.

This clonotype was recorded many times. The V call is TRBV10-3, the J call TRBJ2-5; 7 nucleotides line up with TRBD1. V shed 2 bases and J 5 bases; nucleotides not matched to a gene: 5. From germline, CDR1 is ENHRY and CDR2 SYGVKD. There are 14 residues in the CDR3. The CDR3 coding sequence is TGTGCCATCAGTGAGGACAGGGCCAGGGAGACCCAGTACTTC. It is translated as CAISEDRARETQYF.

This clonotype was seen a few times. This chain links TRBV18 with TRBJ2-5; D is perhaps TRBD1 or TRBD2 (5 bases each). The V end was cut by 2 bases, the J end by 5 bases, with 18 bases between. The V gene's germline CDR1 is KGHSH and CDR2 LQKENI. The CDR3 has 16 residues. Written as DNA, the CDR3 is TGTGCCAGCTCACCATTACGTCGTCAGGGCGGGGAGACCCAGTACTTC. Encoded protein: CASSPLRRQGGETQYF. Combining the CDR3 with reference TRBV18 and TRBJ2-5 gives the whole variable domain NAGVMQNPRHLVRRRGQEARLRCSPMKGHSHVYWYRQLPEEGLKFMVYLQKENIIDESGMPKERFSAEFPKEGPSILRIQQVVRGDSAAYFCASSPLRRQGGETQYFGPGTRLLVL.

In its sample, this clonotype was seen a few times. The rearrangement uses TRBV11-1 and TRBJ1-2, with 7 bases that match TRBD1. Germline lookup yields CDR1 SGHAT and CDR2 FQDESV (reference sequence). The CDR3 sequence is 14 residues long. Trimming removed 4 bases from V and 2 bases from J; junction bases left unmatched: 4. CDR3 sequence: CASSSEQGNYGYTF. The CDR3 nucleotides read TGTGCCAGCAGCTCAGAACAGGGGAACTATGGCTACACCTTC.

The chain is built from TRBV20-1 and TRBJ2-7, with D perhaps matching TRBD2 (5 bases). V lost 0 bases and J 5 bases, leaving 11 bases between the germline ends. Germline CDR1 reads DFQATT; CDR2 reads SNEGSKA (reference sequence). The CDR3 extends over 13 amino acids. CDR3 amino acids: CSARDSREHEQYF. The CDR3 coding sequence is TGCAGTGCTAGAGATAGTAGGGAGCACGAGCAGTACTTC.

The gene calls are TRBV20-1 and TRBJ1-6, with TRBD1 matching 8 bases. V trimming: 5 bases; J trimming: 6 bases; junction bases outside the gene matches: 6. The length of the CDR3 is 14 residues. Germline V gene data show CDR1 as DFQATT and CDR2 as SNEGSKA (reference sequence). CDR3 protein: CSAGRTGTNSPLHF. CDR3 in DNA: TGCAGTGCTGGACGGACAGGGACTAATTCACCCCTCCACTTT.

The rearrangement links TRBV7-2 to TRBJ2-7; weak D call: TRBD1 (5 bases). The germline V and J ends were trimmed by 5 bases and 7 bases, with 18 bases remaining between them. The CDR3 consists of 14 residues. The germline V gene encodes CDR1 SGHTA and CDR2 FQGNSA. CDR3 nucleotide sequence: TGTGCCAGCAGCCAAGGACAACCTCTATTTGAGCAGTACTTC. Its protein product is CASSQGQPLFEQYF.

The chain links TRBV4-2 to TRBJ2-7, with 9 bases identical to TRBD2. Trimming took 4 bases from V and 7 from J; bases not matched to a gene: 14. The CDR3 loop spans 16 amino acids. CDR1 is LGHNA, CDR2 YNFKEQ, per germline. CDR3 bases: TGTGCCAGCAGCCGGGGGATGGGACTAGCCCTGGGTGAGCAGTACTTC. Translated, it gives CASSRGMGLALGEQYF.

The table lists this clonotype with many counts. The chain joins TRBV24-1 to TRBJ2-7; D possibly corresponds to TRBD2 (5 bases). Trimming cost V 3 bases and J 12 bases, with 14 bases left between them. The CDR3 is 12 amino acids. CDR1 is KGHDR, CDR2 SFDVKD, per germline. This CDR3 is CATSDEGQRRYF. The CDR3 DNA reads TGTGCCACCAGTGATGAGGGCCAGAGGAGGTACTTC.

The genes are TRBV25-1 and TRBJ2-4; TRBD2 matches 7 bases. Trimming removed 4 bases from V and 7 bases from J; junction bases left unmatched: 4. The CDR3 totals 13 residues. Per germline, CDR1 MGHDK and CDR2 SYGVNS. CDR3 loop: CASSVSGGNIQYF. The CDR3 DNA sequence: TGTGCCAGCAGTGTTTCGGGAGGTAACATTCAGTACTTC. The whole variable domain, filled in from reference TRBV25-1 and TRBJ2-4, reads EADIYQTPRYLVIGTGKKITLECSQTMGHDKMYWYQQDPGMELHLIHYSYGVNSTEKGDLSSESTVSRIRTEHFPLTLESARPSHTSQYLCASSVSGGNIQYFGAGTRLSVL.

This clonotype was seen more than once but under ten times. V and J are TRBV7-2 and TRBJ2-2; D ambiguous. This CDR3 contains 14 residues. The V end was cut by 2 bases, the J end by 5 bases, with 9 bases between. Germline values: CDR1 SGHTA, CDR2 FQGNSA. The CDR3 coding sequence is TGTGCCAGCAGCTTATTTACGCGGACCGGGGAGCTGTTTTTT. This encodes CASSLFTRTGELFF.

The table lists this clonotype with a few counts. The CDR3 protein is CASSLRLAGEVTDTQYF. CDR3 nucleotides: TGTGCCAGCAGCTTGCGGCTAGCGGGGGAGGTGACAGATACGCAGTATTTT. J is TRBJ2-3 and V is TRBV5-6; TRBD2 agrees at 10 bases. Per the germline V gene, CDR1 is SGHDT and CDR2 is YYEEEE. The trim removed 1 base at V and 3 bases at J, leaving 8 bases unmatched. The CDR3 has 17 residues.

This clonotype was counted many times. The chain recombines TRBV12-3 or TRBV12-4 with TRBJ2-2, with TRBD1 as a possible D gene (5 bases). Trimming pared 3 bases from V and 2 bases from J, leaving 10 bases between. The CDR3 has 15 amino acids. The CDR3 loop reads CASSFGARNTGELFF. The CDR3, as DNA: TGTGCCAGCAGTTTTGGGGCAAGAAACACCGGGGAGCTGTTTTTT.

In this sample, this clonotype turned up a few times. The genes are TRBV10-2 and TRBJ1-2, with 11 bases aligning to TRBD1. CDR1 and CDR2 from the germline V gene are WSHSY and SAAADI. The CDR3 sequence is 13 residues long. V shed 3 bases and J 8 bases; nucleotides not matched to a gene: 2. CDR3 nucleotides: TGCGCCAGCAGTGACAGGACAGGGGGCGGCTACACCTTC. The encoded protein is CASSDRTGGGYTF.

The chain joins TRBV7-2 to TRBJ1-6, with D possibly matching TRBD1 (5 bases). The germline gives CDR1 SGHTA, CDR2 FQGNSA. The CDR3 is made up of 15 amino acids. The V gene lost 1 base and the J gene lost 9 bases, with 13 bases spanning the gap. Here the CDR3 DNA reads TGTGCCAGCAGCTTAGTCCCAGGGTACGGTTCACCCCTCCACTTT. Its translation is CASSLVPGYGSPLHF.

This clonotype was detected only a few times. V is TRBV6-1 and J is TRBJ2-5; no firm D call. Germline V gives CDR1 MNHNS, CDR2 SASEGT. The CDR3 covers 14 residues. V shed 2 bases and J shed 7 bases, with 14 bases lying between them. The CDR3 region has the DNA TGTGCCAGCAGTGAATTCGAGGCTCTGGGGACCCAGTACTTC. Translation gives CASSEFEALGTQYF.

This clonotype was found many times. V is TRBV12-3 or TRBV12-4 and J is TRBJ2-7, with TRBD1 matching over 7 bases. The CDR3 extends over 15 amino acids. The junction had 4 bases not matched to a gene; V was cut back by 0 bases and J by 2 bases. The CDR3 loop reads CASSLALGQTYEQYF. Here the CDR3 DNA reads TGTGCCAGCAGTTTAGCGCTGGGACAGACCTACGAGCAGTACTTC.

This clonotype occurred a few times. The chain recombines TRBV7-3 with TRBJ2-1, with D possibly being TRBD2 (6 bases). CDR3 size: 14 residues. V was clipped by 5 bases and J by 9 bases, with 17 bases between them. Germline CDR1 SGHTA, CDR2 FQGTGA. The CDR3 sequence: CASSGALRGGEQFF. The CDR3 DNA sequence: TGTGCCAGCAGCGGAGCCCTGAGGGGAGGTGAGCAGTTCTTC.

This clonotype has ten or more counts. The rearrangement links TRBV9 to TRBJ2-1; possibly TRBD1 for D (5 bases). V dropped 0 bases and J dropped 4 bases, with 11 bases sitting between them. Germline CDR1 and CDR2: SGDLS and YYNGEE. The CDR3 extends over 15 amino acids. As DNA, the CDR3 is TGTGCCAGCAGCGTAGTTCCAGGGCCATACAATGAGCAGTTCTTC. It codes for CASSVVPGPYNEQFF.

This clonotype was counted many times. This chain joins TRBV28 and TRBJ1-3, with unresolved D. Germline V lookup: CDR1 MDHEN, CDR2 SYDVKM. With 5 bases removed from V and 4 bases from J, the gap between germline ends came to 9 bases. The CDR3 contains 13 residues. The CDR3 is CASSLIPGNTIYF. The CDR3 DNA reads as TGTGCCAGCAGTCTAATCCCCGGAAACACCATATATTTT.

This clonotype was detected many times. The chain is built from TRBV11-3 and TRBJ2-2; 7 bases agree with TRBD1. Germline V gene data show CDR1 as SGHNT and CDR2 as YENEEA. V trimming: 9 bases; J trimming: 5 bases; junction bases outside the gene matches: 6. CDR3 length equals 13 residues. CDR3 sequence: CASSDRITGELFF. The CDR3 nucleotides are TGTGCCAGTTCGGACAGGATTACCGGGGAGCTGTTTTTT.

This clonotype has ten or more counts. The chain recombines TRBV6-2 or TRBV6-3 with TRBJ2-3; perhaps TRBD1 as D (5 bases). Per germline, CDR1 MNHEY and CDR2 SVGEGT. The germline V and J ends were trimmed by 7 bases and 1 base, with 12 bases remaining between them. This CDR3 is built from 14 residues. The CDR3 DNA sequence: TGTGCCAGCACCAGGGATTCGGGCACAGATACGCAGTATTTT. This gives the protein CASTRDSGTDTQYF.

This clonotype showed up just a few times. DNA for the CDR3: TGCGCCAGCAGCTTATCGACAGGGGTCTCCTACGAGCAGTACTTC. Protein product: CASSLSTGVSYEQYF. The rearrangement uses TRBV5-1 and TRBJ2-7; TRBD1 agrees at 8 bases. The CDR3 is 15 residues long. Germline V gene data show CDR1 as SGHRS and CDR2 as YFSETQ. Trimming cost V 2 bases and J 0 bases; bases outside gene matches: 4. The whole variable domain, filled in from reference TRBV5-1 and TRBJ2-7, reads KAGVTQTPRYLIKTRGQQVTLSCSPISGHRSVSWYQQTPGQGLQFLFEYFSETQRNKGNFPGRFSGRQFSNSRSEMNVSTLELGDSALYLCASSLSTGVSYEQYFGPGTRLTVT.

To note about this clonotype: Germline and junction disagree at one end, which may indicate a read error. The genes are TRBV18 and TRBJ1-2, with 7 nucleotides matching TRBD1. Germline V gene data show CDR1 as KGHSH and CDR2 as LQKENI. This CDR3 comprises 13 residues. The CDR3 nucleotides read TGTGCCAGCTCACGACAGGGAGACTATGGCCACACCTTC. This translates into CASSRQGDYGHTF.

This clonotype was detected only a few times. The chain is built from TRBV28 and TRBJ1-5, with no clear D. The CDR3 length is 13 residues. V dropped 11 bases and J dropped 5 bases, with 16 bases sitting between them. Germline-derived CDR1 and CDR2 are MDHEN and SYDVKM. CDR3 region: CAHGRDRDQPQHF. The CDR3 DNA sequence: TGTGCCCATGGTAGGGATAGGGATCAGCCCCAGCATTTT.

The V and J genes are TRBV2 and TRBJ2-2, with D unclear. The ends were cut back, 5 bases at V and 5 bases at J, with 12 bases in the middle. Germline assignment: CDR1 SNHLY and CDR2 FYNNEI. There are 14 residues in the CDR3. CDR3 DNA: TGTGCCAGCAGTTCCGCCGACCAAACCGGGGAGCTGTTTTTT. Encoded protein: CASSSADQTGELFF.